A single T cell receptor beta chain is shown here with its context. These data originate in a study of blood T cell repertoires in COVID-19. About the study: Sources were T cells, B-cell-depleted T cells, or PBMCs; the material itself was cDNA or gDNA.

Participants were aged about 18 to 100 years from around 26 US areas. Allocation to cohorts depended on clinical history reported by the participants. For recovered donors of Cohort 3, there were two negative PCRs, clearance, or symptom resolution. The CDR3 is 14 residues long. V was pared by 0 bases and J by 8 bases, with 13 bases between. In germline, CDR1 is MNHEY, CDR2 SVGEGT. TCRdb's table, derived via immunoSEQ multiplex PCR, lists solely in-frame clones and lacks some. Among some 490,000 clones, roughly nine tenths were seen once, and the ten largest hold 6.5% to 9.5%. The chain has TRBV6-2 or TRBV6-3 and TRBJ1-2, with D possibly being TRBD1 (5 bases). The receptor was isolated from a woman aged 60-70 years who had recovered from COVID-19. The sequenced sample consisted of PBMCs or T cells enriched from blood (not recorded which). The CDR3 sequence is CASSYSNRGDGYTF. The CDR3 coding sequence is TGTGCCAGCAGTTACTCGAACCGGGGGGACGGCTACACCTTC.